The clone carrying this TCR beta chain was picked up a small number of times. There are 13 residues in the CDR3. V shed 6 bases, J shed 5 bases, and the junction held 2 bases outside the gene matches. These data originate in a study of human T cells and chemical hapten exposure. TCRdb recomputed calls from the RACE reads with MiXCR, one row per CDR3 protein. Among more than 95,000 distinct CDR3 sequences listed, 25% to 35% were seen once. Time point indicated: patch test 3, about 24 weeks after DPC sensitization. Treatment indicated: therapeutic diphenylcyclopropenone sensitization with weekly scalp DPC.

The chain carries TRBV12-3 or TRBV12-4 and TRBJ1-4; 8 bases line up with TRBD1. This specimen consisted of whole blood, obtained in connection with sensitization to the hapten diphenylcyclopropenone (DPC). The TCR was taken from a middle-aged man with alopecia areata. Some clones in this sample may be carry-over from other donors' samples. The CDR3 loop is CASSWTGNEKLFF. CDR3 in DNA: TGTGCCAGCAGCTGGACAGGGAATGAAAAACTGTTTTTT.